This TCR beta chain was sequenced in a study of molecular identifiers for immune sequencing clone quantification (dated by TCRdb to the late 2010s). Background on the whole study: For a replicate experiment, RNA from roughly 20,000 or 100,000 naive CD8 T cells was divided into five aliquots, and four of the five aliquots were sequenced. The study was a methods study using CD8 T cells to benchmark molecular-identifier clustering-based TCR repertoire sequencing (MIDCIRS) and TCR RNA copy counting. General study outcomes and caveats: Even against a background of 750,000 to 1,000,000 naive CD8 T cells, spiked-in Jurkat TCR RNA amounting to a single cell's worth was reported to be detectable. Naive libraries contained spiked-in Jurkat TCR RNA (around eleven copies' worth), which is not part of the donor repertoire. Modeling gave roughly 2.9 recovered TCR RNA copies per cell versus about ten by digital PCR, implying roughly 29% capture efficiency. Highly expanded clone sizes could be underestimated if identical TCR molecules share a barcode. In CMV-specific effector cells, over 98% of molecules were held by clones above 20 RNA copies, whereas under 1% of molecules were held by such clones in naive cells. When barcode sub-clustering was omitted, TCR diversity was inflated by chimeric consensus sequences, with chimeras reaching as high as 47%.

Libraries of naive CD8 T cells were built from about 21,000 to 970,000 sorted cells, with 10%, 30% or 50% of the purified RNA used. Naive CD8 T cells, defined as CD8+CD4-CCR7+CD45RA+, were FACS-sorted into RLT Plus buffer on a BD FACSAria II. To test detection sensitivity, Jurkat RNA equivalent to nine to ten TCR copies was spiked into samples of roughly 19,000-1,000,000 naive CD8 T cells. Enrichment of CD8 T cells was done with RosetteSep CD8+ T Cell Enrichment Cocktail plus Ficoll-Paque, and ACK red cell lysis came afterward. This clonotype was counted ten times or more. Its antigen has not been determined. No base quality information exists; no much larger clone differs at one position. Libraries came from PCR. Sequencing used an Illumina HiSeq 4000. Bulk TCR libraries were made following a previously described method, with the TCR primers given in Table S5. Total RNA was purified with the Qiagen AllPrep DNA/RNA kit. Before any analysis, reads coming from multiple sequencing runs of the same library were combined into one pool. In the source study's methods: Reads were retained only if the reads had an exact TCR constant sequence, and the retained reads were trimmed to 150 nt and grouped according to their 12-nt molecular barcodes. Reads within each barcode group were sub-clustered using a 15% Levenshtein threshold, and quality-weighted consensus sequences were constructed for each RNA molecule. Non-functional sequences were discarded, and so were lower-count sequences lying one edit away from another sequence. Barcode sub-clusters with fewer than 20% of the maximum read count were removed, based on fitting two negative binomial distributions. The public reads were reanalyzed by TCRdb: fastp trimming at Q25, MiXCR alignment, in-frame beta chains only. Every entry covers one CDR3 protein and lists the most common genes and DNA from its rows. These V and J calls derive from TCRdb rather than the authors' analysis. The sample table lists about 510,000 distinct CDR3 sequences, about 20% of them with a count of one. The ten largest clonotypes hold about 0.78% of the sample.

The germline V gene yields SGHVS for CDR1 and FNYEAQ for CDR2. Between the V and J ends, shortened by 5 bases and 4 bases respectively, the junction contains 19 bases. Taken from cysteine to phenylalanine, the CDR3 has 16 residues. CDR3 DNA only is kept here, 48 bases in frame from base 1. The sequenced sample was naive CD8+ T cells from blood, with Jurkat cell RNA spiked in. In light of the paper, this sample's cell subset or site label describes: FACS-sorted CD8+CD4-CCR7+CD45RA+ naive T cells. The TCR was taken from a human donor in good health. Some libraries in this study had Jurkat cell RNA spiked in. Here the chain combines TRBV7-6 and TRBJ2-3; TRBD2 might be the D gene, on 6 matching bases. The nucleotide sequence reads TGTGCCAGCAGCCCAACGGTCCAGCGGGCGCCAGATACGCAGTATTTT. It translates to CASSPTVQRAPDTQYF.